A single sample is the source of the 16 T cell receptor beta chains below, sequenced in a study of CD8+ T cells in alopecia areata (dated by TCRdb to the late 2010s). Libraries were constructed by the immunoSEQ multiplex PCR assay. RNA was extracted from all samples and reverse transcribed into cDNA, which served as template for TCR sequencing. TCRdb provides this immuneACCESS table in a form limited to in-frame rearrangements. Some clones are lacking; in checked studies, under half of them reflect an unresolved V gene, and why the rest are absent is not known. The sample table holds under 40,000 clones, of which 45% to 55% were seen once. The top ten clones comprise 1.8% of the sample. For 5 or 6 biomarker-study patients, CD4+ cells were further sorted into CD25+CD127- cells. Sequencing was done on a sample of CD4+ Tregs sorted from blood. The receptors stem from a human donor with alopecia areata.

The chain employs TRBV5-1 and TRBJ1-1; TRBD1 might be the D (5 bases). The V and J ends lost 0 bases and 6 bases respectively, with 15 bases between them. This CDR3 is 15 amino acids long. CDR1 and CDR2 (germline): SGHRS, YFSETQ. The CDR3 region has the DNA TGCGCCAGCAGCTTGGGCGGAGGGGAATTGTCTGAAGCTTTCTTT. As protein: CASSLGGGELSEAFF.

This chain uses TRBV7-9 with TRBJ1-6; no reliable D call. Germline values: CDR1 SEHNR, CDR2 FQNEAQ (reference sequence). V was trimmed by 4 bases and J by 4 bases, leaving 14 bases between them. CDR3 size: 16 residues. CDR3 loop: CASSSYKGRYNSPLHF. The DNA for the CDR3 is TGTGCCAGCAGCTCCTACAAAGGGAGATATAATTCACCCCTCCACTTT.

The rearrangement uses TRBV2 and TRBJ1-6; no reliable D call. CDR3 length: 12 amino acids. Germline V CDR1 and CDR2: SNHLY, FYNNEI. Trimming removed 6 bases from V and 10 bases from J, with 10 bases in between. The CDR3 nucleotides read TGTGCCAGCAGGGCGTTTTCGTCACCCCTCCACTTT. Its translation: CASRAFSSPLHF.

This clone occurred a few times. The V call is TRBV28, the J call TRBJ2-2; D is perhaps TRBD1 or TRBD2 (6 bases each). Trimming stripped 7 bases from V and 0 bases from J, with 21 bases between. The V gene's germline CDR1 is MDHEN and CDR2 SYDVKM. This CDR3 is built from 18 residues. CDR3 loop: CASTQGGFGNTNTGELFF. DNA for the CDR3: TGTGCCAGCACCCAAGGGGGGTTCGGGAATACGAACACCGGGGAGCTGTTTTTT.

This clone was found once. The chain joins TRBV19 to TRBJ2-1; the D is unclear. The CDR3 consists of 11 residues. Germline-derived CDR1 and CDR2 are LNHDA and SQIVND (reference sequence). Between the trimmed V and J ends, which lost 3 bases and 9 bases, there was a span of 6 bases. The DNA for the CDR3 is TGTGCCAGTAGTATTCTGGGTGAGCAGTTCTTC. Protein: CASSILGEQFF.

CDR3 DNA sequence: TGTGCCTGTTTAGAAGGCGGGAGAGTGTACGAGCAGTACTTC. Translating gives CACLEGGRVYEQYF. The J gene is TRBJ2-7, the V gene TRBV30; the match to TRBD2 covers 7 bases. The V and J ends lost 6 bases and 4 bases, in that order; junction bases with no gene match: 12. This CDR3 comprises 14 residues. Germline V lookup: CDR1 GTSNPN, CDR2 SVGIG (reference sequence). The complete variable domain, with remaining parts taken from reference TRBV30 and TRBJ2-7, reads SQTIHQWPATLVQPVGSPLSLECTVEGTSNPNLYWYRQAAGRGLQLLFYSVGIGQISSEVPQNLSASRPQDRQFILSSKKLLLSDSGFYLCACLEGGRVYEQYFGPGTRLTVT.

The chain employs TRBV5-1 and TRBJ1-1, with unresolved D. The V end was cut by 0 bases, the J end by 5 bases, with 11 bases between. The length of the CDR3 is 14 residues. CDR1 SGHRS and CDR2 YFSETQ come from the germline V gene. CDR3 region: CASSLDGFRTEAFF. CDR3 DNA sequence: TGCGCCAGCAGCTTGGACGGCTTTCGAACTGAAGCTTTCTTT.

In its sample, this clone was seen a few times. The J gene is TRBJ2-2, the V gene TRBV5-1; the D gene is possibly TRBD1 (6 bases). Deletions cut 4 bases from V and 2 bases from J, with 12 bases between. CDR1 is SGHRS, CDR2 YFSETQ, per germline. This CDR3 has 15 residues. CDR3 nucleotides: TGCGCCAGCAGCCCCGGGACACCCAACACCGGGGAGCTGTTTTTT. Amino acids: CASSPGTPNTGELFF.

A few counts support this clone. Compared with germline, one end of the junction differs, possibly owing to a read error. The chain carries TRBV7-9 and TRBJ2-7; unclear D gene. CDR1 is SEHNR, CDR2 FQNEAQ, per germline (reference sequence). This CDR3 has 12 amino acids. The CDR3 sequence is CASSLAGGKGVF. The DNA for the CDR3 is TGTGCCAGCAGCTTAGCCGGTGGGAAAGGTGTCTTC.

The chain carries TRBV7-9 and TRBJ2-3; D unresolved. Trimming shortened V by 4 bases and J by 5 bases, and 10 bases separated the two germline ends. Germline assignment: CDR1 SEHNR and CDR2 FQNEAQ (reference sequence). This CDR3 contains 13 residues. The CDR3 is CASSSWAGDTQYF. In DNA form, the CDR3 reads TGTGCCAGCAGCTCCTGGGCTGGAGATACGCAGTATTTT.

For the CDR3, the DNA is TGTGCCAGCAGCTCTATCGGACAGCGGTCCTACAATGAGCAGTTCTTC. As protein: CASSSIGQRSYNEQFF. The chain uses TRBV7-8 and TRBJ2-1; tentative D call: TRBD1 (6 bases). Germline loops: CDR1 SGHVS, CDR2 FQNEAQ. With 4 bases removed from V and 1 base from J, the gap between germline ends came to 14 bases. CDR3 length: 16 amino acids.

The chain combines TRBV28 with TRBJ1-1; 8 bases map to TRBD1. Germline CDR1 MDHEN, CDR2 SYDVKM. CDR3 length equals 15 residues. V shed 5 bases and J 9 bases; nucleotides not matched to a gene: 14. DNA for the CDR3: TGTGCCAGCAGTCCCCGTGCAGGGGGCGTCGATCAAGCTTTCTTT. Its protein product is CASSPRAGGVDQAFF.

J is TRBJ1-1 and V is TRBV14; perhaps TRBD1 as D (6 bases). V lost 4 bases to trimming and J lost 1 base, with 19 bases between them. Per germline, CDR1 SGHDN and CDR2 FVKESK. CDR3 length: 17 amino acids. The CDR3 region has the DNA TGTGCCAGCAGCCCGGGGGCCCGACAGAGGGGGAACACTGAAGCTTTCTTT. Protein: CASSPGARQRGNTEAFF.

The J gene is TRBJ1-1, the V gene TRBV10-3, with D perhaps matching TRBD1 (6 bases). The CDR3 sequence is 14 residues long. The germline V gene has CDR1 ENHRY and CDR2 SYGVKD. Trimming took off 11 bases at V and 7 bases at J, with 23 bases between the two ends. The CDR3 DNA reads as TGTGCCTCGAACATGCGGTGGACAGAAGATGAAGCTTTCTTT. The encoded protein is CASNMRWTEDEAFF.

This CDR3 is CASSFRDPRNQPQHF. CDR3 nucleotides: TGTGCCAGCAGTTTTCGAGACCCCAGGAATCAGCCCCAGCATTTT. This rearrangement joins TRBV28 to TRBJ1-5; D unclear. Trimming took off 3 bases at V and 4 bases at J, with 13 bases between the two ends. The CDR3 extends over 15 amino acids. The germline gives CDR1 MDHEN, CDR2 SYDVKM.

The chain combines TRBV18 with TRBJ2-3; D is ambiguous. The CDR3 totals 16 residues. CDR1 KGHSH and CDR2 LQKENI come from the germline V gene. Between the trimmed V and J ends, which lost 3 bases and 0 bases, there was a span of 13 bases. The CDR3 protein is CASSPLGRSSTDTQYF. CDR3 sequence (DNA): TGTGCCAGCTCACCCTTAGGACGGTCTAGCACAGATACGCAGTATTTT.